Each of the 27 T cell receptor beta chains below was sequenced from the same sample in a study of CD8 T cells in Susac syndrome. RNA in amounts of roughly 0.5 to 1 ug was reverse transcribed with random hexamers. TCRdb fed the immunoSEQ multiplex PCR reads into MiXCR, producing one record per CDR3 protein. The repertoire has about 300,000 distinct CDR3 sequences, about 91% of them found once; the top ten carry roughly 0.059%. Sequencing was performed on CD4+ T cells from PBMCs. The receptors were sampled from a human donor with multiple sclerosis.

The V and J genes are TRBV29-1 and TRBJ2-3; TRBD2 is a possible D gene (6 bases). Germline lookup yields CDR1 SQVTM and CDR2 ANQGSEA. V was trimmed by 4 bases and J by 1 base, leaving 12 bases between them. The CDR3 sequence is 14 residues long. CDR3 nucleotides: TGCAGCGTTGCGGGACCGGGGGGCACAGATACGCAGTATTTT. Protein sequence: CSVAGPGGTDTQYF.

DNA of the CDR3: TGTGCCAGCAGCCCGGTATTGTATACGCAGTATTTT. This gives the protein CASSPVLYTQYF. The rearrangement joins TRBV7-2 to TRBJ2-3; D ambiguous. V was pared by 5 bases and J by 7 bases, with 10 bases between. This CDR3 comprises 12 residues. From germline, CDR1 is SGHTA and CDR2 FQGNSA.

A single count supports this clonotype. This rearrangement joins TRBV19 to TRBJ2-5; possible D gene TRBD1, 6 bases. The CDR3 runs to 13 residues. Germline V gives CDR1 LNHDA, CDR2 SQIVND (reference sequence). The V gene lost 3 bases and the J gene lost 4 bases, with 9 bases spanning the gap. The CDR3 nucleotides read TGTGCCAGTAGTATCGGGACAAGAGAGACCCAGTACTTC. Translated: CASSIGTRETQYF.

The V call is TRBV7-2, the J call TRBJ1-2; 7 positions match TRBD1. CDR1 SGHTA and CDR2 FQGNSA come from the germline V gene. V lost 0 bases to trimming and J lost 5 bases; unmatched junction nucleotides: 6. This CDR3 is 15 amino acids long. CDR3 loop: CASSLAPQGVYGYTF. The CDR3 nucleotides are TGTGCCAGCAGCTTAGCTCCCCAGGGGGTATATGGCTACACCTTC.

This CDR3 is CASGGEKLFF. The CDR3 coding sequence is TGTGCCAGCGGGGGTGAAAAACTGTTTTTT. V gene TRBV7-9 combines with J gene TRBJ1-4, with a weak D call TRBD1 (5 bases). This CDR3 region has 10 residues. Germline CDR1 and CDR2: SEHNR and FQNEAQ (reference sequence). Trimming shortened V by 8 bases and J by 7 bases, and 5 bases separated the two germline ends.

J is TRBJ2-7 and V is TRBV4-2; TRBD2 matches at 14 bases. This CDR3 has 15 residues. V shed 3 bases and J 4 bases; nucleotides not matched to a gene: 2. Germline-derived CDR1 and CDR2 are LGHNA and YNFKEQ. The CDR3 region has the DNA TGTGCCAGCAGCCAGGGGACTAGCGGGAGATACGAGCAGTACTTC. As protein: CASSQGTSGRYEQYF.

This chain uses TRBV20-1 with TRBJ2-5, with a possible D match to TRBD2 (7 bases). The germline V gene encodes CDR1 DFQATT and CDR2 SNEGSKA (reference sequence). Trimming took off 8 bases at V and 1 base at J, with 11 bases between the two ends. This CDR3 region has 12 residues. CDR3 protein: CSRGGAQETQYF. CDR3 nucleotides: TGCAGTAGGGGGGGGGCCCAAGAGACCCAGTACTTC.

The CDR3 DNA is TGCAGTGTAACCGCACTTAGTGGGGTACACAATGAGCAGTTCTTC. Translating gives CSVTALSGVHNEQFF. This chain links TRBV20-1 with TRBJ2-1; unclear D gene. The CDR3 contains 15 residues. V was shortened by 7 bases and J by 5 bases, with 21 bases between the two germline ends. CDR1 and CDR2 from the germline V gene are DFQATT and SNEGSKA (reference sequence).

The chain links TRBV5-1 to TRBJ2-1; 10 positions agree with TRBD2. The CDR3 runs to 18 residues. Looked up from germline, CDR1 is SGHRS and CDR2 is YFSETQ. Unmatched junction bases numbered 14, after V lost 3 bases and J lost 5 bases. In DNA, the CDR3 is TGCGCCAGCAGCTCTCTGCGCGCATCTAGCGGGGGACACAATGAGCAGTTCTTC. Amino acids: CASSSLRASSGGHNEQFF.

The CDR3 loop is CAWSVPWVNTEAFF. The CDR3 nucleotides are TGTGCCTGGAGTGTACCGTGGGTGAACACTGAAGCTTTCTTT. This sequence joins TRBV30 and TRBJ1-1, with D unclear. This CDR3 region has 14 residues. Trimming took 0 bases from V and 0 from J, leaving 8 bases between them. CDR1 is GTSNPN, CDR2 SVGIG, per germline (reference sequence).

The rearrangement uses TRBV3-1 and TRBJ2-5, with 10 bases identical to TRBD2. Germline trimming cut 3 bases from V and 4 bases from J; bases unmatched to any gene: 5. Germline CDR1 LGHDT, CDR2 YNNKEL (reference sequence). The CDR3 is 15 residues long. In DNA, the CDR3 is TGTGCCAGCAGCCACCGGACTAGCGGTAGAGAGACCCAGTACTTC. It encodes CASSHRTSGRETQYF.

The J gene is TRBJ2-7, the V gene TRBV5-1, with a possible D match to TRBD1 (6 bases). Trimming shortened V by 5 bases and J by 2 bases, and 11 bases separated the two germline ends. Germline CDR1 reads SGHRS; CDR2 reads YFSETQ. The CDR3 contains 13 residues. This CDR3 reads CASRRTATYEQYF. For the CDR3, the DNA is TGCGCCAGCAGGAGGACAGCCACCTACGAGCAGTACTTC.

The rearrangement uses TRBV4-3 and TRBJ1-2, with 7 bases that match TRBD1. V gave up 3 bases and J gave up 4 bases; unmatched junction bases: 8. CDR1 LGHNA and CDR2 YSLEER come from the germline V gene. CDR3 length equals 15 residues. The CDR3 nucleotides are TGCGCCAGCAGCCAGCGACAGGGACCACTCTATGGCTACACCTTC. This translates into CASSQRQGPLYGYTF.

This chain joins TRBV12-3 or TRBV12-4 and TRBJ1-1, with D perhaps matching TRBD1 (5 bases). The V gene lost 8 bases and the J gene lost 4 bases, with 20 bases spanning the gap. The CDR3 sequence is 15 residues long. Here the CDR3 reads CASVRSLGGATEAFF. Written as DNA, the CDR3 is TGTGCCAGCGTTCGGTCCCTGGGGGGTGCCACTGAAGCTTTCTTT.

The J gene is TRBJ2-7, the V gene TRBV5-6; D call uncertain. Deletions cut 2 bases from V and 3 bases from J, with 9 bases between. This CDR3 has 13 amino acids. Germline assignment: CDR1 SGHDT and CDR2 YYEEEE. In nucleotides, the CDR3 is TGTGCCAGCAGCTTTCGCTCCCTCTACGAGCAGTACTTC. The encoded protein is CASSFRSLYEQYF.

This clonotype was observed once. This chain uses TRBV7-9 with TRBJ1-2; D ambiguous. The CDR3 is 11 residues long. Trimming removed 5 bases at V and 8 bases at J, with 9 bases between. The germline gives CDR1 SEHNR, CDR2 FQNEAQ (reference sequence). The CDR3 here is CASSPAEGYTF. The CDR3 nucleotides are TGTGCCAGCAGCCCAGCGGAGGGCTACACCTTC.

The chain recombines TRBV5-6 with TRBJ2-7, with 10 bases matching TRBD2. Trimming cost V 4 bases and J 3 bases; bases outside gene matches: 7. This CDR3 is 15 amino acids long. CDR1 and CDR2 from the germline V gene are SGHDT and YYEEEE. CDR3 protein: CASSLTGTSDYEQYF. CDR3 bases: TGTGCCAGCAGCCTGACCGGGACTAGCGACTACGAGCAGTACTTC. Full variable domain (rest looked up from reference TRBV5-6 and TRBJ2-7): DAGVTQSPTHLIKTRGQQVTLRCSPKSGHDTVSWYQQALGQGPQFIFQYYEEEERQRGNFPDRFSGHQFPNYSSELNVNALLLGDSALYLCASSLTGTSDYEQYFGPGTRLTVT.

V is TRBV7-9 and J is TRBJ1-2; the D is unclear. CDR1 is SEHNR and CDR2 is FQNEAQ in the germline V gene (reference sequence). V lost 3 bases and J lost 2, with 13 bases in between. The length of the CDR3 is 15 residues. CDR3 protein: CASSFTGRGNYGYTF. CDR3 sequence (DNA): TGTGCCAGCAGCTTCACCGGACGGGGAAACTATGGCTACACCTTC.

A single count supports this clonotype. The chain combines TRBV27 with TRBJ2-7; possibly TRBD1 for D (6 bases). This CDR3 region has 20 residues. Germline V gene data show CDR1 as MNHEY and CDR2 as SMNVEV (reference sequence). The germline V and J ends were trimmed by 4 bases and 3 bases, with 31 bases remaining between them. The CDR3 DNA is TGTGCCAGCAGTTACCTGGGCCGGCCTCGGACAGATCTACGGGTCTACGAGCAGTACTTC. Translating gives CASSYLGRPRTDLRVYEQYF.

This chain uses TRBV5-1 with TRBJ2-1; 13 bases map to TRBD2. The trim removed 3 bases at V and 4 bases at J, leaving 7 bases unmatched. The CDR3 length is 17 residues. Per the germline V gene, CDR1 is SGHRS and CDR2 is YFSETQ. Here the CDR3 DNA reads TGCGCCAGCAGCTCGCAATGGGGACTAGCGGGATACAATGAGCAGTTCTTC. It encodes CASSSQWGLAGYNEQFF. Variable domain in full (rest from reference TRBV5-1 and TRBJ2-1): KAGVTQTPRYLIKTRGQQVTLSCSPISGHRSVSWYQQTPGQGLQFLFEYFSETQRNKGNFPGRFSGRQFSNSRSEMNVSTLELGDSALYLCASSSQWGLAGYNEQFFGPGTRLTVL.

The V gene is TRBV6-1, the J gene TRBJ2-1; tentative D call: TRBD2 (6 bases). The CDR3 extends over 15 amino acids. Germline CDR1 is MNHNS and CDR2 is SASEGT. V lost 2 bases and J lost 5, with 13 bases in between. The CDR3 nucleotides read TGTGCCAGCAGTGAACCGGGACTCCCAAACAATGAGCAGTTCTTC. This translates into CASSEPGLPNNEQFF.

The rearrangement joins TRBV20-1 to TRBJ2-5; no definite D call. The CDR3 consists of 11 residues. The V end was cut by 5 bases, the J end by 0 bases, with 4 bases between. Per the germline V gene, CDR1 is DFQATT and CDR2 is SNEGSKA (reference sequence). CDR3 loop: CSASNQETQYF. The DNA of the CDR3 is TGCAGTGCTTCGAACCAAGAGACCCAGTACTTC.

The chain combines TRBV29-1 with TRBJ2-3, with D possibly being TRBD2 (5 bases). Germline V lookup: CDR1 SQVTM, CDR2 ANQGSEA. The V end was cut by 3 bases, the J end by 2 bases, with 12 bases between. The CDR3 extends over 14 amino acids. The CDR3 spells CSVEAAGPTDTQYF. CDR3 nucleotide sequence: TGCAGCGTTGAGGCTGCGGGTCCCACAGATACGCAGTATTTT.

This sequence joins TRBV6-5 and TRBJ2-1, with D hard to call. Germline lookup yields CDR1 MNHEY and CDR2 SVGAGI. The germline V and J ends were trimmed by 7 bases and 6 bases, with 7 bases remaining between them. This CDR3 region has 11 residues. The CDR3 reads CASTDVNEQFF. Written as DNA, the CDR3 is TGTGCCAGCACCGACGTCAATGAGCAGTTCTTC.

In its sample, this clonotype was seen once. The J gene is TRBJ2-1, the V gene TRBV9, with a tentative D call TRBD1 (5 bases). From germline, CDR1 is SGDLS and CDR2 YYNGEE. V lost 0 bases and J 5 bases, leaving 6 bases between the germline ends. The CDR3 runs to 13 residues. CDR3 DNA sequence: TGTGCCAGCAGCGTAGAACAGGACAATGAGCAGTTCTTC. Encoded protein: CASSVEQDNEQFF.

This chain joins TRBV10-3 and TRBJ2-7; TRBD1 agrees at 7 bases. The germline V gene has CDR1 ENHRY and CDR2 SYGVKD. The CDR3 loop spans 14 amino acids. The V and J ends lost 2 bases and 4 bases, in that order; junction bases with no gene match: 5. CDR3 loop: CAISELDREYEQYF. The CDR3 DNA reads TGTGCCATCAGTGAGCTAGACAGGGAGTACGAGCAGTACTTC.

The chain uses TRBV27 and TRBJ2-7; D uncertain. V dropped 5 bases and J dropped 1 base, with 12 bases sitting between them. Per the germline V gene, CDR1 is MNHEY and CDR2 is SMNVEV (reference sequence). The CDR3 loop spans 14 amino acids. CDR3 in DNA: TGTGCCAGCAGTCCCCCTTACGAGTCCTACGAGCAGTACTTC. Its translation is CASSPPYESYEQYF.